This T cell receptor (beta chain) is drawn from a study of tumor-infiltrating lymphocytes in primary liver carcinoma. Across the study: The patients, men and women alike, were aged 30 to 69 years. The tumors ranged from about 4 to 10 cm across and fell within stage T1-T3 N0M0.

The authors made TCR beta cDNA from 500 to 600 ng total RNA with a constant-region primer. What produced the TCR beta libraries was three nested multiplex PCR rounds using slightly modified ARM-PCR. Rounds one and two of PCR, each of roughly 10 cycles, were primed with TRBV1-TRBV30 forward primers and a C-beta reverse primer. TCRdb called the multiplex PCR reads again in MiXCR, with one record for every CDR3 protein. The sample shows some 200,000 distinct CDR3 sequences, about two thirds of them seen only once. General study results and limits: Tumor-blood pairs (like tumor-adjacent pairs) overlapped less than tumor region pairs did. Owing to bulk unsorted samples, no comparison was made between CD4+ and CD8+ repertoires.

Per germline, CDR1 LGHNA and CDR2 YNFKEQ. V was trimmed by 3 bases and J by 5 bases, leaving 16 bases between them. The CDR3 is 16 amino acids. Blood RNA originated from unsorted whole blood, with germline DNA additionally extracted. Concerning this clonotype itself: Its antigen remains unknown. This likely comes from a read error, as the CDR3 has no conserved phenylalanine or tryptophan at its end.

Sequencing input: peripheral blood. The source of this sequence is a woman aged 55-70 years with primary liver carcinoma and hepatitis B virus infection. The V gene is TRBV4-2, the J gene TRBJ2-2; D remains unclear. CDR3 in amino acids: CASSHAVVARTGELFC. CDR3 DNA: TGTGCCAGCAGCCATGCTGTGGTGGCGAGAACCGGGGAGCTGTTTTGT.